Listed below are T cell receptor beta chains from one sample, sequenced in a study of prognosis after radiotherapy for stage I lung cancer. TCRdb redid the calling of the multiplex PCR reads with MiXCR, one entry per CDR3 protein. The table includes around 56,000 distinct CDR3 sequences, more than 25% detected once. Sequences were derived from PBMCs, sampled before or after stereotactic body radiation therapy (not recorded which). Receptor source: a donor of 50 years or more with non-small cell lung cancer. The CDR3 runs from the conserved cysteine through the conserved F or W. The D gene is left open where the match is weak. Clone size is not always given. Where it is, it says once, few, many or a class for expanded clones.

CDR3 length: 16
V gene: TRBV18
clone size: many
D gene: .
J gene: TRBJ1-2
CDR3 protein: CASSRGEVGRFYGYTF
CDR3 DNA: TGTGCCAGCTCACGGGGTGAAGTAGGCCGGTTCTATGGCTACACCTTC

CDR3 length: 13
V gene: TRBV3-1
clone size: many
D gene: .
J gene: TRBJ1-5
CDR3 protein: CASSQGIDQPQHF
CDR3 DNA: TGTGCCAGCAGCCAAGGAATTGATCAGCCCCAGCATTTT

CDR3 length: 16
V gene: TRBV30
clone size: many
D gene: TRBD2
J gene: TRBJ2-5
CDR3 protein: CAWSPSSGRGQETQYF
CDR3 DNA: TGTGCCTGGAGCCCATCTAGCGGCCGAGGGCAAGAGACCCAGTACTTC

CDR3 length: 14
V gene: TRBV24-1
clone size: many
D gene: .
J gene: TRBJ1-2
CDR3 protein: CATSDSRVLYGYTF
CDR3 DNA: TGTGCCACCAGTGATTCTCGGGTGCTCTATGGCTACACCTTC

CDR3 length: 17
V gene: TRBV6-1
clone size: medium-sized
D gene: .
J gene: TRBJ1-3
CDR3 protein: CASSERGHFGSGNTIYF
CDR3 DNA: TGTGCCAGCAGTGAACGAGGACACTTCGGCTCTGGAAACACCATATATTTT

CDR3 length: 16
V gene: TRBV6-2/TRBV6-3
clone size: many
D gene: .
J gene: TRBJ1-1
CDR3 protein: CASSLRLLRSNTEASF
CDR3 DNA: TGTGCCAGCAGTTTGCGATTATTACGGAGCAACACTGAAGCTTCCTTT

CDR3 length: 15
V gene: TRBV5-1
clone size: .
D gene: .
J gene: TRBJ1-4
CDR3 protein: CASSAGRGDSEKLFF
CDR3 DNA: TGCGCCAGCAGCGCAGGGAGGGGGGATAGTGAAAAACTGTTTTTT

CDR3 length: 17
V gene: TRBV5-4
clone size: few
D gene: TRBD2
J gene: TRBJ2-1
CDR3 protein: CASSLGGGSPSYNEQFF
CDR3 DNA: TGTGCCAGCAGCTTGGGGGGGGGAAGCCCTTCCTACAATGAGCAGTTCTTC

CDR3 length: 16
V gene: TRBV20-1
clone size: many
D gene: TRBD1
J gene: TRBJ2-1
CDR3 protein: CSARLYQGAVDNEQFF
CDR3 DNA: TGCAGTGCTAGATTATATCAGGGGGCGGTGGACAATGAGCAGTTCTTC

CDR3 length: 14
V gene: TRBV6-1
clone size: many
D gene: TRBD1
J gene: TRBJ2-4
CDR3 protein: CASSPGTGSDIQYF
CDR3 DNA: TGTGCCAGCAGTCCCGGGACAGGGTCTGACATTCAGTACTTC

CDR3 length: 15
V gene: TRBV28
clone size: .
D gene: TRBD1
J gene: TRBJ2-3
CDR3 protein: CASSPWGQDSDTQYF
CDR3 DNA: TGTGCCAGCAGTCCCTGGGGACAGGATTCAGATACGCAGTATTTT

CDR3 length: 15
V gene: TRBV19
clone size: many
D gene: .
J gene: TRBJ2-3
CDR3 protein: CASSIGTGFTDTQYF
CDR3 DNA: TGTGCCAGTAGTATAGGTACCGGTTTCACAGATACGCAGTATTTT

CDR3 length: 15
V gene: TRBV2
clone size: many
D gene: .
J gene: TRBJ1-2
CDR3 protein: CASSEGVGRDYGYTF
CDR3 DNA: TGTGCCAGCAGTGAAGGGGTGGGGCGGGACTATGGCTACACCTTC

CDR3 length: 15
V gene: TRBV3-2
clone size: many
D gene: .
J gene: TRBJ2-4
CDR3 protein: CASSLRQLTKNIQYF
CDR3 DNA: TGTGCCAGCAGCCTTAGACAGTTAACCAAAAACATTCAGTACTTC

CDR3 length: 13
V gene: TRBV13
clone size: many
D gene: TRBD1
J gene: TRBJ1-1
CDR3 protein: CASSGRTGDFAFF
CDR3 DNA: TGTGCCAGCAGCGGGAGGACAGGGGATTTTGCTTTCTTT

CDR3 length: 15
V gene: TRBV20-1
clone size: once
D gene: TRBD2
J gene: TRBJ2-1
CDR3 protein: CSARGTGGATNEQFF
CDR3 DNA: TGCAGTGCTAGAGGTACGGGGGGGGCAACCAATGAGCAGTTCTTC